This TCR beta chain derives from a study of early T cells in non-severe SARS-CoV-2 infection. The overall study: From unsorted whole blood, bulk RNA was sequenced, and the chains remained unpaired. Study findings and constraints: Sequences matched to VDJdb favored anti-spike CD8 responses, while private and CD4 specificities were missed.

Individual cDNA molecules received unique molecular identifiers during library preparation. TCRdb reprocessed the 5' RACE reads with MiXCR, giving one entry per CDR3 protein. The repertoire consists of 63,000 or so distinct CDR3 sequences, with approximately 10% occurring once and the leading ten covering 5.5% to 6%. This CDR3 contains 13 residues. The V and J ends lost 2 bases and 8 bases respectively, with 12 bases between them. CDR1 and CDR2 from the germline V gene are MNHEY and SVGAGI. In the case of this clonotype: Its antigen is unidentified.

The chain uses TRBV6-5 and TRBJ1-2; a possible D gene is TRBD1 (5 bases). Sequenced material: whole blood, taken at baseline. The receptor was isolated from an adult who was a healthcare worker with PCR-confirmed SARS-CoV-2 infection or an uninfected control (not recorded which). The CDR3 region is CASSYDTGGGYTF. The CDR3 DNA is TGTGCCAGCAGTTACGACACAGGTGGCGGCTACACCTTC.